This TCR beta chain was identified during a study of blood T cell repertoires in COVID-19. Study-level background: Samples of COVID-19 (acute and convalescent) were obtained from the United States, Italy and Spain. T cells, B-cell-depleted T cells, or PBMCs supplied cDNA or gDNA.

Trimming cost V 8 bases and J 4 bases, with 8 bases left between them. Germline CDR1 and CDR2: MDHEN and SYDVKM. The CDR3 extends over 11 amino acids. How the authors handled the data: Cell counts per sample came from amplifying reference gene primers. TCRdb keeps only in-frame clones here, not all; method: immunoSEQ multiplex PCR. That table is the source of V, J and clone size, and D and trimming were worked out from the DNA. The sample holds 270,000 or so clones, about nine tenths seen once. The sample consisted of peripheral blood. The chain is built from TRBV28 and TRBJ1-2; no clear D. This sequence was found in a woman under 40 with active or convalescent COVID-19. This chain's CDR3 is CASEVAYGYTF. DNA for the CDR3: TGTGCCAGCGAGGTGGCCTATGGCTACACCTTC.